Listed here are 5 T cell receptor beta chains from one sample, sequenced in a study of T cell responses to AZD1222 COVID-19 vaccine. TCRdb's copy holds only in-frame clones and misses some; the assay was immunoSEQ multiplex PCR. Of over 85,000 clones listed, more than 70% are singletons. The material sequenced was peripheral blood, taken 28 days after the second AZD1222 dose. The receptors here all came from an adult who received the AZD1222 COVID-19 vaccine.

The CDR3 sequence is CASSQKAGGNTGELFF. CDR3 bases: TGCGCCAGCAGCCAAAAAGCGGGAGGAAACACCGGGGAGCTGTTTTTT. The chain is built from TRBV5-1 and TRBJ2-2, with 9 bases matching TRBD2. CDR3 length equals 16 residues. The junction had 6 bases not matched to a gene; V was cut back by 4 bases and J by 2 bases. CDR1 SGHRS and CDR2 YFSETQ come from the germline V gene.

V is TRBV19 and J is TRBJ1-4; weak D call: TRBD1 (5 bases). V lost 10 bases and J 10 bases, leaving 16 bases between the germline ends. The CDR3 is 12 residues long. CDR1 is LNHDA and CDR2 is SQIVND in the germline V gene (reference sequence). The CDR3 region is CATQGESGKLFF. In DNA form, the CDR3 reads TGTGCCACTCAAGGGGAGTCGGGAAAACTGTTTTTT.

The chain uses TRBV9 and TRBJ2-2; 8 bases agree with TRBD2. The length of the CDR3 is 16 residues. Trimming took 5 bases from V and 0 from J; bases not matched to a gene: 6. CDR1 and CDR2 (germline): SGDLS, YYNGEE. The CDR3 protein is CASSRSGTSNTGELFF. CDR3 in DNA: TGTGCCAGCAGTCGTAGCGGGACCTCGAACACCGGGGAGCTGTTTTTT.

The chain recombines TRBV9 with TRBJ1-2; D remains unclear. The CDR3 totals 15 residues. The V end lost 0 bases, the J end lost 6 bases, and 15 bases lay between the germline ends. From germline, CDR1 is SGDLS and CDR2 YYNGEE. CDR3 sequence: CASSVGSRDWDGYTF. In DNA form, the CDR3 reads TGTGCCAGCAGCGTAGGTAGTAGGGATTGGGATGGCTACACCTTC.

The chain carries TRBV4-1 and TRBJ2-7; the D gene is possibly TRBD2 (6 bases). The CDR3 has 15 amino acids. The V end was cut by 4 bases, the J end by 4 bases, with 17 bases between. Germline loops: CDR1 MGHRA, CDR2 YSYEKL. CDR3 nucleotide sequence: TGCGCCAGCAGCCCCGGTCTGAGGGGAGGTTACGAGCAGTACTTC. As protein: CASSPGLRGGYEQYF.